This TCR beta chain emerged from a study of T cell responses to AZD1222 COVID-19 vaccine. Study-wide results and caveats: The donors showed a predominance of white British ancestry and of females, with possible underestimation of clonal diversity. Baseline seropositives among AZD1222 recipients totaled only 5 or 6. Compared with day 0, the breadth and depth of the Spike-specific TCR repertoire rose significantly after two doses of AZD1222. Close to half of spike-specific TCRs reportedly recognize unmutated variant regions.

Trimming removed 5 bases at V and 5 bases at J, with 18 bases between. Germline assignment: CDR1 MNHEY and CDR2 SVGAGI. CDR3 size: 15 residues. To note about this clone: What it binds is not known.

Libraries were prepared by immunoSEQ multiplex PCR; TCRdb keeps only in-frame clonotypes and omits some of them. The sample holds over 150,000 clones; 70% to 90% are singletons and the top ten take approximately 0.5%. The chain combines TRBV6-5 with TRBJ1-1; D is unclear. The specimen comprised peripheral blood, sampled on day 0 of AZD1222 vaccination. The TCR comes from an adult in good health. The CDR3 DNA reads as TGTGCCAGCAGTACCATGGACCCTATCGGGACTGAAGCTTTCTTT. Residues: CASSTMDPIGTEAFF.